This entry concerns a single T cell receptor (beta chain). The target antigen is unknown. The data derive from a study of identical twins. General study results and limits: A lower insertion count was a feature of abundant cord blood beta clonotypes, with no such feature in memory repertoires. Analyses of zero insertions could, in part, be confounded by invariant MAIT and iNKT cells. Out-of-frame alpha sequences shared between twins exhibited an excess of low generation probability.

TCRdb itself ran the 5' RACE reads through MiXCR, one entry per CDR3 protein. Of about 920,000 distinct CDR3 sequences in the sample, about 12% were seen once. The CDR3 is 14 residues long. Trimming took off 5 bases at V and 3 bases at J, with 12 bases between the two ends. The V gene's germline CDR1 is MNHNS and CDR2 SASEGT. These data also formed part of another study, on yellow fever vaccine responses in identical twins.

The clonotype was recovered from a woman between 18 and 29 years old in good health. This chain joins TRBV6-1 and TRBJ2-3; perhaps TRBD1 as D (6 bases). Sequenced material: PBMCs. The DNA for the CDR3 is TGTGCCAGCAGTCAGGGGTTTTTGACAGATACGCAGTATTTT. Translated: CASSQGFLTDTQYF.